This entry features one T cell receptor (beta chain) sequence. This CDR3 comprises 15 residues. V was shortened by 4 bases and J by 4 bases, with 16 bases between the two germline ends. Germline CDR1 reads SGHRS; CDR2 reads YFSETQ. The data are from a study of blood T cell repertoires in COVID-19. Measured with immunoSEQ multiplex PCR; TCRdb has only the in-frame clones, and not every one. The sample yields about 260,000 clones, about 88% seen once. The sequencing sample was made of peripheral blood. V is TRBV5-1 and J is TRBJ2-3; D may be TRBD2 (6 bases). The source of this sequence is a man aged 55 to 70 who had recovered from COVID-19. In DNA, the CDR3 is TGCGCCAGCAGCCCGGGACTTCAACCGGCAGATACGCAGTATTTT. This encodes CASSPGLQPADTQYF.